The T cell receptor (beta chain) under discussion was sequenced for a study of blood T cell repertoires in COVID-19. About the research overall: The origin of the acute and convalescent COVID-19 samples was the United States, Italy and Spain. T cells, B-cell-depleted T cells, or PBMCs provided the cDNA or gDNA that served as material.

How the authors handled the data: Researchers report that nucleated cell counts were estimated from reference gene primer amplification. Sequencing was performed with immunoSEQ multiplex PCR; in TCRdb, only in-frame clones are kept and a portion is missing. The DNA was the basis for D and trimming; V, J and clone size are from that table. The table shows 60,000 or so clones, with around 75% occurring only once. Germline V gene sequence: CDR1 SGHVS, CDR2 FQNEAQ. The CDR3 has 17 residues. Losses at the gene ends were 3 bases for V and 0 bases for J; bases not matched to a gene: 8. The chain combines TRBV7-8 with TRBJ1-3, with 7 bases lining up with TRBD1. The clonotype was recovered from a human donor in a cohort sampled during active COVID-19. The sample was peripheral blood. The CDR3 sequence is CASSFLDRALSGNTIYF. DNA of the CDR3: TGTGCCAGCAGCTTTCTCGACAGGGCCCTCTCTGGAAACACCATATATTTT.